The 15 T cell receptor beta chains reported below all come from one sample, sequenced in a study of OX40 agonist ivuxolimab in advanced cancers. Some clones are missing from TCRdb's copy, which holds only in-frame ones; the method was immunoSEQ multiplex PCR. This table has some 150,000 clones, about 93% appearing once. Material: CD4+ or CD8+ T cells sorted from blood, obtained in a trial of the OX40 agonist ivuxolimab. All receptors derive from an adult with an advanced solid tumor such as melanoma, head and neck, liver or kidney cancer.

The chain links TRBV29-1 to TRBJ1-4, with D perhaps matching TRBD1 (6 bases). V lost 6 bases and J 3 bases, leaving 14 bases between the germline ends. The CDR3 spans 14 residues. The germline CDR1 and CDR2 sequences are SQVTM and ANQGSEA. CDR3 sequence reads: CSVKGGLANEKLFF. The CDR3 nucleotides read TGCAGCGTCAAGGGGGGATTGGCTAATGAAAAACTGTTTTTT.

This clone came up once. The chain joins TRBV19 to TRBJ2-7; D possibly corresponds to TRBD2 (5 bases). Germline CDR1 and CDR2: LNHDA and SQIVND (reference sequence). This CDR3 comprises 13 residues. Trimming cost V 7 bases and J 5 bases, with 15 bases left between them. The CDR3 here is CASKEGIRDEQYF. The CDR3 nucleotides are TGTGCCAGTAAAGAGGGCATTCGGGACGAGCAGTACTTC.

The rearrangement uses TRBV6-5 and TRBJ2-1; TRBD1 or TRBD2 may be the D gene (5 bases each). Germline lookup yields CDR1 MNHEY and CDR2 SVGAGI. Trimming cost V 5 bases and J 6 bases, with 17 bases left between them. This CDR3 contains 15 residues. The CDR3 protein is CASSLRGLGVNEQFF. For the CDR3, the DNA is TGTGCCAGCAGTCTGAGAGGGTTGGGGGTCAATGAGCAGTTCTTC.

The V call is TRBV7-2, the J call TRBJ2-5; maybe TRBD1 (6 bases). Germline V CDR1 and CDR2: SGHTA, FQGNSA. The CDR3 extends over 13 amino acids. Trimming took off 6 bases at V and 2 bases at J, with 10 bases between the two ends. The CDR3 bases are TGTGCCAGCAGGAAAGGGGGACAAGAGACCCAGTACTTC. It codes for CASRKGGQETQYF.

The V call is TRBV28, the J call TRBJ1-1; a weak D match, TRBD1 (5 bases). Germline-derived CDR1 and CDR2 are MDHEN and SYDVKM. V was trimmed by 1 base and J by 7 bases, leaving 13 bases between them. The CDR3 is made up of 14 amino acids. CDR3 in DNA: TGTGCCAGCAGTTTATTAGGGGTTTCGTATGAAGCTTTCTTT. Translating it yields CASSLLGVSYEAFF.

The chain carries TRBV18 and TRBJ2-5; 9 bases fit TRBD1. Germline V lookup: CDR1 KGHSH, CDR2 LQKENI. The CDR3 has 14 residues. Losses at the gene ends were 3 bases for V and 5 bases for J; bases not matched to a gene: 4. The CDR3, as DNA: TGTGCCAGCTCACCGAACAGGGGGCTGGAGACCCAGTACTTC. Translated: CASSPNRGLETQYF.

The CDR3 loop is CASSDGPTYEQYF. CDR3 coding DNA: TGTGCCAGCAGCGATGGGCCTACCTACGAGCAGTACTTC. The chain links TRBV25-1 to TRBJ2-7; no clear D gene. V was pared by 6 bases and J by 2 bases, with 11 bases between. The germline CDR1 and CDR2 sequences are MGHDK and SYGVNS. CDR3 length equals 13 residues.

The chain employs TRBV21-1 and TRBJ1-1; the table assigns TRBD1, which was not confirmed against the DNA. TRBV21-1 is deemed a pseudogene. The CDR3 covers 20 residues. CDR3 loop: CASSKVDWPGLWELNTEAFF. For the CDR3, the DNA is TGTGCCAGCAGCAAAGTGGATTGGCCAGGGCTGTGGGAATTGAACACTGAAGCTTTCTTT.

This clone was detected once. This chain's CDR3 is CASLRTGSEQYF. The CDR3 region has the DNA TGTGCCAGCCTTAGGACAGGGTCCGAGCAGTACTTC. The chain couples TRBV6-5 to TRBJ2-7, with 8 positions matching TRBD1. The germline CDR1 and CDR2 sequences are MNHEY and SVGAGI. V shed 8 bases, J shed 6 bases, and the junction held 6 bases outside the gene matches. The length of the CDR3 is 12 residues.

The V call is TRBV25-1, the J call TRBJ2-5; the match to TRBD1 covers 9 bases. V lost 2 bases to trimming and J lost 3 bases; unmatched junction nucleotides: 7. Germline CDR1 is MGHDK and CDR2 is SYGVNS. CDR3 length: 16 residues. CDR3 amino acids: CASSENFGTGKETQYF. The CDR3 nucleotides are TGTGCCAGCAGTGAAAATTTCGGGACAGGGAAAGAGACCCAGTACTTC.

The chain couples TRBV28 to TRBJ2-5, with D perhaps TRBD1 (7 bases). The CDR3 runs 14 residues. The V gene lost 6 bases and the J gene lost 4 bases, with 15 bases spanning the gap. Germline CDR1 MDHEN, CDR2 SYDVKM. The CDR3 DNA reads TGTGCCAGCAGCCTAGGGGGCGGGACAGAGACCCAGTACTTC. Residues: CASSLGGGTETQYF.

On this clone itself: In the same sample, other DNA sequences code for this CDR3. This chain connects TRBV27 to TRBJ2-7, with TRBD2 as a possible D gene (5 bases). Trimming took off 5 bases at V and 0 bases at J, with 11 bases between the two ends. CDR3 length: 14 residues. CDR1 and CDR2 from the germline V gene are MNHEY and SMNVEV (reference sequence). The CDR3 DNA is TGTGCCAGCAGTCCCCGGACTGGCTCCTACGAGCAGTACTTC. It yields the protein CASSPRTGSYEQYF.

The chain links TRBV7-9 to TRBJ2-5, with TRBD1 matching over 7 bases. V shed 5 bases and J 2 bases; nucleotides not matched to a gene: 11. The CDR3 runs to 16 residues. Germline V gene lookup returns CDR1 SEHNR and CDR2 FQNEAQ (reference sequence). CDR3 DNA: TGTGCCAGCAGCGGCTCACAGGGGAAGAGTCAAGAGACCCAGTACTTC. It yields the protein CASSGSQGKSQETQYF.

This chain's CDR3 is CSVYRGHDEQYF. Written as DNA, the CDR3 is TGCAGCGTCTACAGGGGGCACGACGAGCAGTACTTC. The V call is TRBV29-1, the J call TRBJ2-7; 9 bases line up with TRBD1. This CDR3 is 12 amino acids long. CDR1 SQVTM and CDR2 ANQGSEA come from the germline V gene. V was pared by 6 bases and J by 5 bases, with 5 bases of the junction left unmatched.

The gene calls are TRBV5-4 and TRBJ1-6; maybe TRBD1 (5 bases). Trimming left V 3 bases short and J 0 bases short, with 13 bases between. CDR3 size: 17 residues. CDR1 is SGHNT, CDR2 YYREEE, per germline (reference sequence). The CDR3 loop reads CASSSTGGSSYNSPLHF. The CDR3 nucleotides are TGTGCCAGCAGCTCAACCGGGGGGAGCTCCTATAATTCACCCCTCCACTTT. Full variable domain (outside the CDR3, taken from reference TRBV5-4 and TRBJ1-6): ETGVTQSPTHLIKTRGQQVTLRCSSQSGHNTVSWYQQALGQGPQFIFQYYREEENGRGNFPPRFSGLQFPNYSSELNVNALELDDSALYLCASSSTGGSSYNSPLHFGNGTRLTVT.